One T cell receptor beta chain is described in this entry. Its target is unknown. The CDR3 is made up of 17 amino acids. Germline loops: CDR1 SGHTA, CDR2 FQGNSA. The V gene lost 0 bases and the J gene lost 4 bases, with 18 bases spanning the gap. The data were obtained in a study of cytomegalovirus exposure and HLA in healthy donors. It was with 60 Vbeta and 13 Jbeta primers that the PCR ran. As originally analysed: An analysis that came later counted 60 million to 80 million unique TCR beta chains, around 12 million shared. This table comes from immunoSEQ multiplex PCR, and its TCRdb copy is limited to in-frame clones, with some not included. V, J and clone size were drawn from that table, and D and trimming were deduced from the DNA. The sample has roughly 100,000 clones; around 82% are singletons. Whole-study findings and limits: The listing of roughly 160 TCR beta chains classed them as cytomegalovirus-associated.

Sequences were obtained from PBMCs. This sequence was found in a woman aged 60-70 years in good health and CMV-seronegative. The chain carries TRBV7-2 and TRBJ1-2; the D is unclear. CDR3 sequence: CASSLAAGLSAFYGYTF. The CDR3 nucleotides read TGTGCCAGCAGCTTAGCTGCGGGGTTGTCAGCCTTCTATGGCTACACCTTC.